The TCR beta chain described here comes from a study of CD8+CD57+ T cells in acquired aplastic anemia. The study's findings and limits: Patients and controls shared 25 to 30 CD8+ CDR3 sequences, highly expressed in patients.

As concerns this clonotype: Its antigen remains unknown.

The use of genomic DNA as template underpinned the TCR beta VDJ and CDR3 profiling. TCRdb recomputed calls from the reads with MiXCR, one row per CDR3 protein. The sample consists of about 220,000 distinct CDR3 sequences, approximately 45% of them appearing once. Selection for sequencing was limited to patients who had shown CD8+CD57+ cell expansion by flow cytometry. Severe acquired aplastic anemia was present in all patients. V lost 4 bases, J lost 3 bases, and 14 bases lay in between. CDR3 length: 14 residues. Germline CDR1 and CDR2: SGHNT and YYREEE (reference sequence). This TCR was sampled from a human donor with aplastic anemia. The gene calls are TRBV5-4 and TRBJ2-7, with a tentative D call TRBD1 (5 bases). Sequenced material: sorted CD4+, CD8+, or CD8+CD57+ T cells (not recorded which) from PBMCs. The CDR3 loop reads CASSVEGAGYEQYF. CDR3 nucleotide sequence: TGTGCCAGCAGCGTTGAAGGGGCAGGCTACGAGCAGTACTTC.